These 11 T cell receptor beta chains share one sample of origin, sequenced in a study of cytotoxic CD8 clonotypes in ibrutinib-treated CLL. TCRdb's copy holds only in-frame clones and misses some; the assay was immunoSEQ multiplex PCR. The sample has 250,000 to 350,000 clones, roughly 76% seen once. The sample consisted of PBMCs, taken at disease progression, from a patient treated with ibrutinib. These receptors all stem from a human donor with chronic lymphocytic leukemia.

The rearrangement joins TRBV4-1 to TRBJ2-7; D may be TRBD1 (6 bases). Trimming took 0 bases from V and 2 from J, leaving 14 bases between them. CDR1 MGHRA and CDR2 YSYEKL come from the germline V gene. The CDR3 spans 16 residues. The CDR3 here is CASSQEAGARTYEQYF. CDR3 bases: TGCGCCAGCAGCCAAGAGGCAGGGGCTCGGACCTACGAGCAGTACTTC.

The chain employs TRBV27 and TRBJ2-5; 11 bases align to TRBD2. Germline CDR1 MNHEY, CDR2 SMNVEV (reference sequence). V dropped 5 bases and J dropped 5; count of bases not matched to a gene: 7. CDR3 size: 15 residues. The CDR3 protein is CASSPTSGGWETQYF. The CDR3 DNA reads TGTGCCAGCAGTCCAACTAGCGGGGGTTGGGAGACCCAGTACTTC.

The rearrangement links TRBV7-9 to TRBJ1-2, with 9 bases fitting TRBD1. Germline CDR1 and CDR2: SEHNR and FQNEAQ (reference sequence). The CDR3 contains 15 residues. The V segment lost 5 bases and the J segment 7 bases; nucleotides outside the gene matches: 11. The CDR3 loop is CASSHQQGARSGYTF. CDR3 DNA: TGTGCCAGCAGCCATCAACAGGGGGCGCGATCTGGCTACACCTTC.

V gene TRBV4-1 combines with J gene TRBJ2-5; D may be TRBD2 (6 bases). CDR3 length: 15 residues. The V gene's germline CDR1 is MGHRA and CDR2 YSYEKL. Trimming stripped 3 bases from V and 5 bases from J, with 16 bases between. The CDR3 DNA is TGCGCCAGCAGCCACCCGACTAGTGTGGGGGAGACCCAGTACTTC. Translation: CASSHPTSVGETQYF.

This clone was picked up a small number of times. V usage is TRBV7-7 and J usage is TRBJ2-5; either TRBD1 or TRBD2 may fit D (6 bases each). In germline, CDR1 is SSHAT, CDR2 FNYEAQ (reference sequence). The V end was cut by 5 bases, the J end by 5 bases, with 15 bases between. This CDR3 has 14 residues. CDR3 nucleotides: TGTGCCAGCAGCCCCGGAGGGGGGCCCGAGACCCAGTACTTC. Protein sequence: CASSPGGGPETQYF.

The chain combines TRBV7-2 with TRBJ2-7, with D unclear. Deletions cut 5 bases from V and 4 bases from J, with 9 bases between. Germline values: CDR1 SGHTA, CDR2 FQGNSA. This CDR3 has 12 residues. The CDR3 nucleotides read TGTGCCAGCAGCCGCCAGATATACGAGCAGTACTTC. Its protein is CASSRQIYEQYF.

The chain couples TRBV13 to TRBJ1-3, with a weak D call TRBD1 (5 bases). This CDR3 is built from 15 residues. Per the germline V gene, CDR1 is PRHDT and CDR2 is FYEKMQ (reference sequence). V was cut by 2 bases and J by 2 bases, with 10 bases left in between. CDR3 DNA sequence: TGTGCCAGCAGCTTAATCCCGGGGGCTGGAAACACCATATATTTT. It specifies CASSLIPGAGNTIYF. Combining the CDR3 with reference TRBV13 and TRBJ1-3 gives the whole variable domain AAGVIQSPRHLIKEKRETATLKCYPIPRHDTVYWYQQGPGQDPQFLISFYEKMQSDKGSIPDRFSAQQFSDYHSELNMSSLELGDSALYFCASSLIPGAGNTIYFGEGSWLTVV.

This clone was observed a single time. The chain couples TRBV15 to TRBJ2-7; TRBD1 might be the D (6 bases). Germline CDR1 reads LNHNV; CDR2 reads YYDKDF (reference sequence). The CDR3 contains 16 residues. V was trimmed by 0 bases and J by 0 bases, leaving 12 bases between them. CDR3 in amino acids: CATSRDHDRSSYEQYF. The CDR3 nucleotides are TGTGCCACCAGCAGAGACCACGACAGGAGCTCCTACGAGCAGTACTTC.

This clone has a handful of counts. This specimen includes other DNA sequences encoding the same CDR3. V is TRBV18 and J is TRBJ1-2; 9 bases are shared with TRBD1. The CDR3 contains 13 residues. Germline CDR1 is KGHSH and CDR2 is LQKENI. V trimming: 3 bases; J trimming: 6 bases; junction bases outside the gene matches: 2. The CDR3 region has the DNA TGTGCCAGCTCACCGGACAGGGGAGATGGCTACACCTTC. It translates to CASSPDRGDGYTF. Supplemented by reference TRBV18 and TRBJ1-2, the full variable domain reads NAGVMQNPRHLVRRRGQEARLRCSPMKGHSHVYWYRQLPEEGLKFMVYLQKENIIDESGMPKERFSAEFPKEGPSILRIQQVVRGDSAAYFCASSPDRGDGYTFGSGTRLTVV.

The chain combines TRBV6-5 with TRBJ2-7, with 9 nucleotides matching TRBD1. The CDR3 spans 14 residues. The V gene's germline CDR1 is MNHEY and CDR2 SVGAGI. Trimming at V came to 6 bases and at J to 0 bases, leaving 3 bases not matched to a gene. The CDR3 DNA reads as TGTGCCAGCAGCCCGACAGGGGGCTCCTACGAGCAGTACTTC. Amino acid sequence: CASSPTGGSYEQYF.

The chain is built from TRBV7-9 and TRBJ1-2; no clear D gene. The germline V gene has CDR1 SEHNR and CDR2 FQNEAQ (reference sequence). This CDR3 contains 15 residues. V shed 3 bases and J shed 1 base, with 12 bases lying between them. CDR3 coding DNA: TGTGCCAGCAGCTTTGCCACCAGAGTTAACTATGGCTACACCTTC. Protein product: CASSFATRVNYGYTF.